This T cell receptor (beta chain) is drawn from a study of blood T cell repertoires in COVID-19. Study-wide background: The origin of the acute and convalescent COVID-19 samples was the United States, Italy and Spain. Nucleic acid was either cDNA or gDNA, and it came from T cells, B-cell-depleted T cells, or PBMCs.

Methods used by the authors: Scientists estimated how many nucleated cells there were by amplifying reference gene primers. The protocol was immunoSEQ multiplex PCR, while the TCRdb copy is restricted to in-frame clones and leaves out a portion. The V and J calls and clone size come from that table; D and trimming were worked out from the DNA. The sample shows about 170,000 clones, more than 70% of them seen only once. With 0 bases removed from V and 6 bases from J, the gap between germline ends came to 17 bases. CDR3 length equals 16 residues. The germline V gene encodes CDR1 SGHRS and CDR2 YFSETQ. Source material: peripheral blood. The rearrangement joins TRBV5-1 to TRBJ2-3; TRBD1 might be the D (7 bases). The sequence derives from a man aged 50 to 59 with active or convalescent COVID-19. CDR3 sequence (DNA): TGCGCCAGCAGCTTGGCTCCAACAGGGGCGGGGGATACGCAGTATTTT. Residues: CASSLAPTGAGDTQYF.